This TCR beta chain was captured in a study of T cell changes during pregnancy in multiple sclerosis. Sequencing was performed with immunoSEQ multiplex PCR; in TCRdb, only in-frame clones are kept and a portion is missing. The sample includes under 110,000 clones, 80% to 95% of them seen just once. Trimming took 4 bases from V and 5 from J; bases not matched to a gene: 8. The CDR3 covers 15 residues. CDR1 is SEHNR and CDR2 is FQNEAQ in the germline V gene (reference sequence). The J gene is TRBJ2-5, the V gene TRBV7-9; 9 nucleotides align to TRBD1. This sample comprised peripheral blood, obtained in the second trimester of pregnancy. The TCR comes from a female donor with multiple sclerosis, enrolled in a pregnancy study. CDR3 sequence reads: CASSYDRGVHETQYF. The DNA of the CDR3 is TGTGCCAGCAGCTACGACAGGGGGGTTCATGAGACCCAGTACTTC.